Detailed here is one T cell receptor (beta chain). This specimen comes from a study of OX40 agonist ivuxolimab in advanced cancers. Study context: People who had prior anti-PD-1, anti-PD-L1 or anti-CTLA-4 therapy could take part, and approximately 44% had some.

Blood was sampled at baseline, cycle 4 day 1, and cycle 7 day 1. Germline CDR1 and CDR2: SEHNR and FQNEAQ (reference sequence). CDR3 length: 13 residues. Deletions cut 4 bases from V and 4 bases from J, with 9 bases between. Data came from immunoSEQ multiplex PCR; TCRdb stores just in-frame clones and leaves some out. This table holds tens of thousands of clones, about 90% found once. The rearrangement links TRBV7-9 to TRBJ2-3; D might be TRBD2 (5 bases). This specimen was CD4+ or CD8+ T cells sorted from blood, taken in a trial of the OX40 agonist ivuxolimab. The sequence was collected from an adult with an advanced solid tumor such as melanoma, head and neck, liver or kidney cancer. The CDR3 DNA sequence: TGTGCCAGCAGCTATGCGGGTGCAGATACGCAGTATTTT. Amino acid sequence: CASSYAGADTQYF.